This T cell receptor (beta chain) stems from a study of a mutant IDH1 vaccine in newly diagnosed glioma. Overall study: Patients were pretreated with radiotherapy, temozolomide, or both, mostly both.

The study's findings and limits: Pseudoprogression showed no apparent link to changes in top peripheral T cell clonotypes.

The time point: baseline, week 1 (first vaccination visit). Treatment specified: pre-vaccination baseline after standard-of-care therapy. With respect to this clone: Its target is not known.

The data were produced by immunoSEQ multiplex PCR, yet TCRdb's version contains in-frame clones alone and is incomplete. Of around 92,000 clones listed, under 90% are singletons. Trimming at V came to 4 bases and at J to 7 bases, leaving 9 bases not matched to a gene. The CDR3 has 16 amino acids. Germline CDR1 reads LNHDA; CDR2 reads SQIVND (reference sequence). Sequenced material: PBMCs, taken from a glioma patient treated with radiotherapy, temozolomide or both. The TCR comes from a woman aged 50 to 60 with glioma. J is TRBJ1-6 and V is TRBV19; TRBD1 aligns across 8 bases. The CDR3 nucleotides read TGTGCCAGTAGTACTCAGACAGGGGACGGGAATTCACCCCTCCACTTT. The encoded protein is CASSTQTGDGNSPLHF.